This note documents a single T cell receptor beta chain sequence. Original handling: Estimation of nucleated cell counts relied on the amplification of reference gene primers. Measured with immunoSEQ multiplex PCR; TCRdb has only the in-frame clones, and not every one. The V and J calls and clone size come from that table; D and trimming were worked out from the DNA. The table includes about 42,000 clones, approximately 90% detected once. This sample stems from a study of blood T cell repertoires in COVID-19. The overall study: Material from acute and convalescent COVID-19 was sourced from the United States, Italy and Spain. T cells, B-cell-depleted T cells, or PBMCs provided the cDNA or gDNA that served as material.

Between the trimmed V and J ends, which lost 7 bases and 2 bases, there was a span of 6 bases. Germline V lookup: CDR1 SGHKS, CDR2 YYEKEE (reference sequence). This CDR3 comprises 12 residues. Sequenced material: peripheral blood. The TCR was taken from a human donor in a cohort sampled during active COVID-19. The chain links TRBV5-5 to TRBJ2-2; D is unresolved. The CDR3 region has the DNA TGTGCCAGCCGAGCAAACACCGGGGAGCTGTTTTTT. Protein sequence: CASRANTGELFF.